Below, 20 T cell receptor beta chains from the same sample are listed, as sequenced in a study of cytomegalovirus exposure and HLA in healthy donors. The PCR employed 60 Vbeta primers together with 13 Jbeta primers. Generated by immunoSEQ multiplex PCR, the TCRdb table keeps only in-frame clones and is missing some. The profile shows more than 50,000 clones, around 67% of them singletons. The sequencing sample was made of PBMCs. These receptors came from a woman between 50 and 59 years old in good health and CMV-seropositive.

In its sample, this clone was seen a few times. The V call is TRBV29-1, the J call TRBJ1-4, with a possible D match to TRBD1 (6 bases). Deletions cut 4 bases from V and 0 bases from J, with 9 bases between. CDR1 is SQVTM, CDR2 ANQGSEA, per germline. CDR3 length: 14 residues. In DNA, the CDR3 is TGCAGCGTTGGAGGGGGGGCAACTAATGAAAAACTGTTTTTT. As protein: CSVGGGATNEKLFF.

The chain combines TRBV6-5 with TRBJ1-2, with a tentative D call TRBD1 (6 bases). The CDR3 runs to 14 residues. V lost 6 bases and J 4 bases, leaving 15 bases between the germline ends. The V gene's germline CDR1 is MNHEY and CDR2 SVGAGI. CDR3 region: CASRRDKVLYGYTF. The CDR3 nucleotides are TGTGCCAGCAGAAGGGACAAGGTCCTCTATGGCTACACCTTC.

This chain connects TRBV10-3 to TRBJ1-1; D might be TRBD1 (6 bases). Looked up from germline, CDR1 is ENHRY and CDR2 is SYGVKD. With 3 bases removed from V and 9 bases from J, the gap between germline ends came to 8 bases. This CDR3 spans 11 amino acids. The DNA of the CDR3 is TGTGCCATCAGTGAAACAGGGAAAGCTTTCTTT. It translates to CAISETGKAFF.

The V and J genes are TRBV19 and TRBJ2-3; 9 positions match TRBD1. The ends lost 6 bases at V and 5 bases at J; junction bases unmatched: 6. This CDR3 has 14 amino acids. In germline, CDR1 is LNHDA, CDR2 SQIVND (reference sequence). The CDR3 nucleotides read TGTGCCAGTAGCGTACAGGGGGCGGGAGATACGCAGTATTTT. This codes for CASSVQGAGDTQYF.

V gene TRBV29-1 combines with J gene TRBJ2-7, with D perhaps matching TRBD1 (6 bases). The length of the CDR3 is 12 residues. V lost 7 bases to trimming and J lost 4 bases, with 14 bases between them. Germline values: CDR1 SQVTM, CDR2 ANQGSEA. The CDR3 DNA reads TGCAGCGGCGGACAGTCCGTTTACGAGCAGTACTTC. Its translation: CSGGQSVYEQYF.

The chain employs TRBV11-2 and TRBJ1-1, with TRBD1 matching 9 bases. Trimming took 4 bases from V and 0 from J; bases not matched to a gene: 3. Germline CDR1 SGHAT, CDR2 FQNNGV. The CDR3 covers 15 residues. The CDR3 spells CASSSRTGVNTEAFF. The DNA of the CDR3 is TGTGCCAGCAGCTCTAGGACAGGGGTGAACACTGAAGCTTTCTTT.

This chain connects TRBV28 to TRBJ1-1, with D hard to call. CDR3 length: 11 amino acids. Trimming pared 8 bases from V and 3 bases from J, leaving 7 bases between. Germline assignment: CDR1 MDHEN and CDR2 SYDVKM. The CDR3 sequence: CASHYYTEAFF. In DNA form, the CDR3 reads TGTGCCAGCCACTATTACACTGAAGCTTTCTTT.

The rearrangement uses TRBV7-3 and TRBJ1-2, with 7 bases aligning to TRBD1. J gave up 7 bases and V 3 bases, and 11 bases lay outside the gene matches. From germline, CDR1 is SGHTA and CDR2 FQGTGA. The CDR3 contains 15 residues. Here the CDR3 reads CASSLEADRAGGYTF. The CDR3 nucleotides are TGTGCCAGCAGCTTGGAGGCCGACAGGGCGGGTGGCTACACCTTC.

V is TRBV4-1 and J is TRBJ2-1, with a tentative D call TRBD2 (6 bases). Germline CDR1 is MGHRA and CDR2 is YSYEKL. The CDR3 has 17 residues. The ends were cut back, 0 bases at V and 2 bases at J, with 14 bases in the middle. CDR3 region: CASSQDFGLAPYNEQFF. CDR3 nucleotides: TGCGCCAGCAGCCAAGATTTCGGTCTAGCGCCCTACAATGAGCAGTTCTTC.

The chain employs TRBV10-3 and TRBJ2-7; 12 bases are shared with TRBD2. From germline, CDR1 is ENHRY and CDR2 SYGVKD. V trimming: 1 base; J trimming: 7 bases; junction bases outside the gene matches: 5. This CDR3 is built from 15 residues. The CDR3 loop reads CAISEWTSGVGEQYF. As DNA, the CDR3 is TGTGCCATCAGTGAGTGGACTAGCGGGGTGGGAGAGCAGTACTTC.

This chain links TRBV29-1 with TRBJ2-1; maybe TRBD2 (6 bases). Trimming pared 8 bases from V and 5 bases from J, leaving 16 bases between. Per germline, CDR1 SQVTM and CDR2 ANQGSEA. The CDR3 is 13 amino acids. The CDR3, as DNA: TGCAGCACCCCCGGGGGTCTGCACAATGAGCAGTTCTTC. Translating it yields CSTPGGLHNEQFF.

This clone was seen a handful of times. The genes are TRBV6-4 and TRBJ1-1, with TRBD1 matching 7 bases. V was clipped by 6 bases and J by 4 bases; unmatched bases: 5. Germline V gives CDR1 MRHNA, CDR2 SNTAGT. The CDR3 consists of 13 residues. CDR3 nucleotide sequence: TGTGCCAGCAGCCCGCAGGGGGGCACTGAAGCTTTCTTT. Its translation: CASSPQGGTEAFF.

The chain carries TRBV6-6 and TRBJ2-7; a possible D gene is TRBD1 (6 bases). V lost 8 bases and J lost 5, with 13 bases in between. The CDR3 is 12 amino acids. Germline V lookup: CDR1 MNHNY, CDR2 SVGAGI (reference sequence). The CDR3, as DNA: TGTGCCAGCTCAACGCCAGGGGACGAGCAGTACTTC. Protein product: CASSTPGDEQYF.

This rearrangement joins TRBV4-1 to TRBJ2-1, with 8 nucleotides matching TRBD1. The germline V gene encodes CDR1 MGHRA and CDR2 YSYEKL. The junction had 2 bases not matched to a gene; V was cut back by 1 base and J by 6 bases. The CDR3 length is 14 residues. The CDR3 loop reads CASSQATGANEQFF. The CDR3, as DNA: TGCGCCAGCAGCCAAGCGACAGGGGCCAATGAGCAGTTCTTC.

This clone occurred once. This chain joins TRBV27 and TRBJ2-7, with D tentatively TRBD1 (5 bases). CDR1 MNHEY and CDR2 SMNVEV come from the germline V gene (reference sequence). Trimming took 4 bases from V and 3 from J, leaving 13 bases between them. The CDR3 consists of 14 residues. CDR3 DNA sequence: TGTGCCAGCAGTTCGGCAGGGTATAGCTACGAGCAGTACTTC. As protein: CASSSAGYSYEQYF.

The chain couples TRBV28 to TRBJ2-1; 10 positions match TRBD1. Losses at the gene ends were 4 bases for V and 6 bases for J; bases not matched to a gene: 6. The germline V gene has CDR1 MDHEN and CDR2 SYDVKM. The CDR3 is 15 amino acids. This CDR3 reads CASSWGQGSRNEQFF. CDR3 coding DNA: TGTGCCAGCAGTTGGGGACAGGGGTCCCGCAATGAGCAGTTCTTC.

The chain links TRBV10-2 to TRBJ1-3; TRBD1 agrees at 9 bases. This CDR3 spans 15 amino acids. CDR1 and CDR2 (germline): WSHSY, SAAADI. The J segment lost 0 bases and the V segment lost 5 bases, leaving 2 bases of the junction unmatched. The CDR3 protein is CASSTDRGSGNTIYF. The CDR3 coding sequence is TGCGCCAGCAGTACGGACAGGGGCTCTGGAAACACCATATATTTT.

The chain is built from TRBV5-1 and TRBJ1-1; a possible D gene is TRBD1 (5 bases). Trimming took off 4 bases at V and 4 bases at J, with 14 bases between the two ends. In germline, CDR1 is SGHRS, CDR2 YFSETQ. The CDR3 length is 14 residues. CDR3 DNA: TGCGCCAGCAGCCCAAGGGGTAGTGGCACTGAAGCTTTCTTT. Its translation: CASSPRGSGTEAFF.

The J gene is TRBJ2-1, the V gene TRBV14; the D is unclear. The CDR3 contains 16 residues. Trimming cost V 0 bases and J 4 bases, with 13 bases left between them. Germline V gives CDR1 SGHDN, CDR2 FVKESK. The CDR3 coding sequence is TGTGCCAGCAGCCAAGATGTACTTACCTCTTACAATGAGCAGTTCTTC. The encoded protein is CASSQDVLTSYNEQFF.

This rearrangement joins TRBV27 to TRBJ2-5, with 7 nucleotides matching TRBD2. The junction had 15 bases not matched to a gene; V was cut back by 6 bases and J by 5 bases. This CDR3 has 16 amino acids. Germline CDR1 reads MNHEY; CDR2 reads SMNVEV (reference sequence). CDR3 protein: CASSRERGLPRETQYF. DNA of the CDR3: TGTGCCAGCAGCCGGGAGCGGGGCCTTCCACGGGAGACCCAGTACTTC.